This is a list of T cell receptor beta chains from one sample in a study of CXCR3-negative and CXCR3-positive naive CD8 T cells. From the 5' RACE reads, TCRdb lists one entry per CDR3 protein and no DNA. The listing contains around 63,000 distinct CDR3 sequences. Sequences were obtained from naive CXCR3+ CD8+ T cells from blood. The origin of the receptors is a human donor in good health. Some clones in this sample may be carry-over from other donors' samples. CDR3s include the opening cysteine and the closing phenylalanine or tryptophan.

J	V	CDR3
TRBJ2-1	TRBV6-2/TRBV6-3	CASSALAVDYNEQFF
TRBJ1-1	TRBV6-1	CASSEAVENTEAFF
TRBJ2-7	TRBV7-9	CASGDQSSYEQYF
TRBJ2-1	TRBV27	CASSLYPPGTSYNEQFF
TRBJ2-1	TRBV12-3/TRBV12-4	CASSPPVNEQFF
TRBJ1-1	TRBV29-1	CSARQLNTEAFF
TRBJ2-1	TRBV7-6	CASTSGTVSYNEQFF
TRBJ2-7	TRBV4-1	CASSQVGFEQYF
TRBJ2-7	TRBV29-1	CSVVSYRGQSYEQYF
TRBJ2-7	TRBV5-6	CASSLDQGVLYEQYF
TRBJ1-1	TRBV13	CASSLTGMNTEAFF
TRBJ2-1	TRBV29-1	CSVTTGYNEQFF
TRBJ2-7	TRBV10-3	CAISESNYEQYF
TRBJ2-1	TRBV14	CASSQDWDSKFF
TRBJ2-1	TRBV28	CASTPRVFYNEQFF
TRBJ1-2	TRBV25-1	CASSETDIFNYGYTF
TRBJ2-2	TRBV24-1	CATSGQSGGANTGELFF
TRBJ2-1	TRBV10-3	CAIRGGNEQFF
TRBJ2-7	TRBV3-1	CASSQERLGLAGAYEQYF
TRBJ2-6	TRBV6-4	CASSDRSSGANVLTF
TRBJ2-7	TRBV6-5	CASTPYGRGYEQYF
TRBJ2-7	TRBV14	CASSRDYEQYF
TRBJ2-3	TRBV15	CATSRDFDRGVSDTQYF
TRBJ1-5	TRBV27	CASSPGGGQPQHF
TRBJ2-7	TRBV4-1	CASSQEYSAYEQYF
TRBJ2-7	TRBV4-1	CASSQGRGPSYEQYF
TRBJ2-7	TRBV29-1	CSVAGGSSYEQYF
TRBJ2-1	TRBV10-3	CAISESRQTYNEQFF
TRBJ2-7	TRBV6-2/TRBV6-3	CASTVLAGEGEQYF
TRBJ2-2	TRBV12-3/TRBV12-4	CASSFDRNTGELFF
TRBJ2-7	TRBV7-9	CASSLGQFYEQYF
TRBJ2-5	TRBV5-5	CASSTGTLRKETQYF
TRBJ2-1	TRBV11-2	CASSFGSSVYNEQFF
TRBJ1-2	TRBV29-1	CSATGGYGYTF
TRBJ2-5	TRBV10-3	CAIMGGGMQETQYF
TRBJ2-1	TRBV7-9	CASSFELQEAYNEQFF
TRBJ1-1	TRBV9	CASAESGTAVGNTEAFF
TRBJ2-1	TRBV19	CARAQTSGNDEQFF
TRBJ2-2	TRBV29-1	CSVVDRSNTGELFF
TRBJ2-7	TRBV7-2	CASSLYVGGRSYEQYF
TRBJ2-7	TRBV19	CASSPGQHYEQYF
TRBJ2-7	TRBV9	CASSPWGQGIYEQYF
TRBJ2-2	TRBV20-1	CSARESVAVLAGELFF
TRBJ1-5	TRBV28	CASSLRGNGNQPQHF
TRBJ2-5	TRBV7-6	CASTGARGETQYF
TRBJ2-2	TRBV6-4	CASSDSGQGTGELFF
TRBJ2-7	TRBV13	CASSPTGRSSYEQYF
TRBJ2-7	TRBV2	CASSGQAYEQYF